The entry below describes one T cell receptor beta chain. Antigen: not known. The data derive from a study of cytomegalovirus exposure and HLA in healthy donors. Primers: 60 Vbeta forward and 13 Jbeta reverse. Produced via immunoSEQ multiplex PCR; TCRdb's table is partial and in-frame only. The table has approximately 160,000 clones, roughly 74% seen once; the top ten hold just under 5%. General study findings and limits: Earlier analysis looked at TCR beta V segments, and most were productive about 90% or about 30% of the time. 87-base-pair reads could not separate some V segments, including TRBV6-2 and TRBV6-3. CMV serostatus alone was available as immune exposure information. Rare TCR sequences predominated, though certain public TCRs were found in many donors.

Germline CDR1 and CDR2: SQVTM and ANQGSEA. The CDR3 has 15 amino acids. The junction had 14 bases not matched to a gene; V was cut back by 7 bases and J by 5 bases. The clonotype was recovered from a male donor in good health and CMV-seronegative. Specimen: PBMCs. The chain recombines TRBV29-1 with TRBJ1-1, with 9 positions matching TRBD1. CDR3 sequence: CSAHKSTGGDTEAFF. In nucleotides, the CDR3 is TGCAGCGCACACAAATCGACAGGGGGAGATACTGAAGCTTTCTTT.